This entry concerns a single TCR beta chain. The entry originates in a study of blood T cell repertoires in COVID-19. Study in general: Sites in the United States, Italy and Spain provided acute and convalescent COVID-19 samples.

The CDR3 is made up of 16 amino acids. The trim removed 5 bases at V and 4 bases at J, leaving 10 bases unmatched. Germline V gives CDR1 SGHTA, CDR2 FQGTGA. The repertoire was sequenced with immunoSEQ multiplex PCR; TCRdb's copy has only in-frame clones and lacks some. The data contain about 120,000 clones, over 75% of them singletons. The sample was peripheral blood. This receptor was identified in a man older than 75 with active or convalescent COVID-19. This rearrangement joins TRBV7-3 to TRBJ2-5; 10 nucleotides match TRBD1. The CDR3 coding sequence is TGTGCCAGCAGCGCCCGGACAGGGGGTGGTGTAGAGACCCAGTACTTC. It encodes CASSARTGGGVETQYF.